This T cell receptor beta chain was found in a study of CD8 T cells in Susac syndrome. This clonotype was observed a single time. CDR3 length equals 15 residues. The germline CDR1 and CDR2 sequences are MNHEY and SMNVEV (reference sequence). V trimming: 3 bases; J trimming: 0 bases; junction bases outside the gene matches: 2. Random hexamers served to reverse transcribe roughly 0.45 to 1 ug RNA. Across 54 Vbeta and 13 Jbeta, immunoSEQ multiplex PCR amplified TCR beta CDR3. TCRdb reprocessed the immunoSEQ multiplex PCR reads via MiXCR and lists one record per CDR3 protein. Of about 200,000 distinct CDR3 sequences listed, 90% to 95% are singletons. Sequencing of TCR beta was performed on blood CD8+ T cells and on blood CD4+ T cells. The multiple sclerosis controls were treatment-naive patients with relapsing-remitting disease that was stable or active. The TEMRA cells underwent FACS enrichment, while the CD8+ and CD4+ T cells underwent negative isolation.

V usage is TRBV27 and J usage is TRBJ1-3, with 7 bases fitting TRBD1. Sequencing input: CD4+ T cells from PBMCs. This receptor was taken from a human donor with multiple sclerosis. CDR3 loop: CASSFRGDSGNTIYF. CDR3 bases: TGTGCCAGCAGTTTCAGGGGGGACTCTGGAAACACCATATATTTT.